The clone carrying this TCR beta chain was detected once. The antigen remains undetermined. These data come from a study of a mutant IDH1 vaccine in newly diagnosed glioma. Across the whole study: Vaccines began 4-6 weeks after radiotherapy alone, or with temozolomide cycles.

Sequencing used immunoSEQ multiplex PCR; TCRdb keeps in-frame clones, though not all of them. The sample has 88,000 or so clones, 85% seen once. Indicated time point: week 23, last vaccination. Doses of 300 ug of mutant IDH1 20-mer peptide were given with topical imiquimod. V dropped 4 bases and J dropped 6 bases, with 16 bases sitting between them. The CDR3 totals 13 residues. Germline CDR1 GTSNPN, CDR2 SVGIG (reference sequence). The chain is built from TRBV30 and TRBJ2-7; D is possibly TRBD2 (6 bases). The sequencing used PBMCs, collected from a glioma patient whose treatment included an IDH1 peptide vaccine. This clonotype was sampled from a man younger than 40 with glioma. Some clones in this sample may be carry-over from other donors' samples. DNA for the CDR3: TGTGCCTGGACCCTAGAGGGGAGGCGCGAGCAGTACTTC. It yields the protein CAWTLEGRREQYF. Variable domain in full (rest from reference TRBV30 and TRBJ2-7): SQTIHQWPATLVQPVGSPLSLECTVEGTSNPNLYWYRQAAGRGLQLLFYSVGIGQISSEVPQNLSASRPQDRQFILSSKKLLLSDSGFYLCAWTLEGRREQYFGPGTRLTVT.